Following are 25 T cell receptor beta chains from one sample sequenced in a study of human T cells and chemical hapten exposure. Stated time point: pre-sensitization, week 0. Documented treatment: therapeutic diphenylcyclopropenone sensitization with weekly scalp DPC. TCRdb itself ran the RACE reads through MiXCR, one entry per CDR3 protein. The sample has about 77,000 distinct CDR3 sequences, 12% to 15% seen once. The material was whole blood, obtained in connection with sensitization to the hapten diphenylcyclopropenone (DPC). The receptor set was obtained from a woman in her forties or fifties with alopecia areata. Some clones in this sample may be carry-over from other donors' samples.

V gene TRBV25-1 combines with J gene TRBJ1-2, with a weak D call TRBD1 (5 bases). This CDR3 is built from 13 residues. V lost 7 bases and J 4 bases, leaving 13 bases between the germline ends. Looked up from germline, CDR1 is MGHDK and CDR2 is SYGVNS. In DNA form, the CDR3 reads TGTGCCAGCAACGCAGGGTCGACCTATGGCTACACCTTC. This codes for CASNAGSTYGYTF.

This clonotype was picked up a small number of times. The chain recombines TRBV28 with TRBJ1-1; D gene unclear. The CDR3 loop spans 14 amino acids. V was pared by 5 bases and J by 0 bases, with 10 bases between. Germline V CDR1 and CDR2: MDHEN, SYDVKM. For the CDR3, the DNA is TGTGCCAGCAGTCGGGAGGCCTTGAACACTGAAGCTTTCTTT. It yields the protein CASSREALNTEAFF. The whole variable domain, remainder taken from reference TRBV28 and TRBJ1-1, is DVKVTQSSRYLVKRTGEKVFLECVQDMDHENMFWYRQDPGLGLRLIYFSYDVKMKEKGDIPEGYSVSREKKERFSLILESASTNQTSMYLCASSREALNTEAFFGQGTRLTVV.

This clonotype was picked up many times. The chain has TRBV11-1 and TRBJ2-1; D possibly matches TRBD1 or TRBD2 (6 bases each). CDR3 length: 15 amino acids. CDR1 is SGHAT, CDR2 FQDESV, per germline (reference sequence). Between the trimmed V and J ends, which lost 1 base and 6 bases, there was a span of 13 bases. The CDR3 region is CASSLVAQGGNEQFF. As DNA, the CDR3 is TGTGCCAGCAGCTTAGTAGCACAGGGAGGCAATGAGCAGTTCTTC.

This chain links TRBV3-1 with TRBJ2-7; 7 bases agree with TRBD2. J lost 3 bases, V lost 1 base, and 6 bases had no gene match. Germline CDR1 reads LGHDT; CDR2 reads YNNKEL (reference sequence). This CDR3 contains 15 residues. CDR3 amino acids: CASSQVTGGGYEQYF. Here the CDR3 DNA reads TGTGCCAGCAGCCAAGTGACGGGAGGTGGCTACGAGCAGTACTTC.

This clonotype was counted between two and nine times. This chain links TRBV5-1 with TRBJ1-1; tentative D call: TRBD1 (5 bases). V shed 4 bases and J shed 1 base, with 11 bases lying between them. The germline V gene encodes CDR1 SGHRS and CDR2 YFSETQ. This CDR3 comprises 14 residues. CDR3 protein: CASSVVGANTEAFF. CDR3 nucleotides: TGCGCCAGCAGCGTGGTCGGGGCGAACACTGAAGCTTTCTTT. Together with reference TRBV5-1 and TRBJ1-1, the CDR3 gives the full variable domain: KAGVTQTPRYLIKTRGQQVTLSCSPISGHRSVSWYQQTPGQGLQFLFEYFSETQRNKGNFPGRFSGRQFSNSRSEMNVSTLELGDSALYLCASSVVGANTEAFFGQGTRLTVV.

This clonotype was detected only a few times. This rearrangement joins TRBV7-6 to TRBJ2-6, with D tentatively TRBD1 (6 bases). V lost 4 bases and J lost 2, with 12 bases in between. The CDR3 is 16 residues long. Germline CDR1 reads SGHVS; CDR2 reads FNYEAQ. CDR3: CASSYSSGAGANVLTF. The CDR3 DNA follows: TGTGCCAGCAGCTATTCATCAGGGGCTGGGGCCAACGTCCTGACTTTC.

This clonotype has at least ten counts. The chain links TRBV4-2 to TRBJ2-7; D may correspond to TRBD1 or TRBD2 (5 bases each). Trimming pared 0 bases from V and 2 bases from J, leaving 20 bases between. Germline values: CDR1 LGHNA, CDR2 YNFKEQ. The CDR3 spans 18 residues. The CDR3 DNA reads TGTGCCAGCAGCCAAGAACCTACCACTTCAGGGACCCCCTACGAGCAGTACTTC. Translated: CASSQEPTTSGTPYEQYF.

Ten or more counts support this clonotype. The CDR3 here is CSGWPGGRDEQFF. The CDR3 DNA reads TGCAGCGGCTGGCCGGGGGGCAGGGATGAGCAGTTCTTC. V and J are TRBV29-1 and TRBJ2-1; tentative D call: TRBD2 (7 bases). CDR3 length: 13 residues. Deletions cut 7 bases from V and 8 bases from J, with 18 bases between. Germline lookup yields CDR1 SQVTM and CDR2 ANQGSEA.

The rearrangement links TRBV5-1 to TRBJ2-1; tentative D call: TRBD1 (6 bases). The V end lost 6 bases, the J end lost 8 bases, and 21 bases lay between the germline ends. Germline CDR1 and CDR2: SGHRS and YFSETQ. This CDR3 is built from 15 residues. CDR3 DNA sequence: TGCGCCAGCACCTCAGGGGTCCCCCGCAGTGATGAGCAGTTCTTC. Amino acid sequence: CASTSGVPRSDEQFF.

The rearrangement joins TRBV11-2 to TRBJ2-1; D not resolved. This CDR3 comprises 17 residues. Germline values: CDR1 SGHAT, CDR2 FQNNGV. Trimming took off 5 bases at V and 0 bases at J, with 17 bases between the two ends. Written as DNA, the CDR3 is TGTGCCAGCAGCCCCACGACCCGTCCTAGCTCCTACAATGAGCAGTTCTTC. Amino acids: CASSPTTRPSSYNEQFF. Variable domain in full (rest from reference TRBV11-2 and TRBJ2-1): EAGVAQSPRYKIIEKRQSVAFWCNPISGHATLYWYQQILGQGPKLLIQFQNNGVVDDSQLPKDRFSAERLKGVDSTLKIQPAKLEDSAVYLCASSPTTRPSSYNEQFFGPGTRLTVL.

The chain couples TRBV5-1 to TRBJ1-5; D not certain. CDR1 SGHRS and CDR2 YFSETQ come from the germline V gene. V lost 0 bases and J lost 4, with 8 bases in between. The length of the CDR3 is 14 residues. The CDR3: CASSLELGNQPQHF. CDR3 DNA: TGCGCCAGCAGCTTGGAACTTGGGAATCAGCCCCAGCATTTT.

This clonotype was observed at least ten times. The CDR3 nucleotides are TGTGCCAGCAGTCTGGGACTAGCTAGCAATGAGCAGTTCTTC. It encodes CASSLGLASNEQFF. The chain employs TRBV12-3 or TRBV12-4 and TRBJ2-1; TRBD2 matches at 9 bases. The CDR3 consists of 14 residues. The V gene end was trimmed by 5 bases and the J gene end by 6 bases; junction bases not matched to a gene: 5.

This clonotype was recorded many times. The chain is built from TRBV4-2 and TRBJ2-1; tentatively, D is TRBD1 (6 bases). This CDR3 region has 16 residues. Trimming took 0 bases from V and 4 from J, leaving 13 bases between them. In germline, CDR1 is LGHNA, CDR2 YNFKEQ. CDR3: CASSQDGSGEYNEQFF. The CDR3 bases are TGTGCCAGCAGCCAAGACGGCTCAGGGGAATACAATGAGCAGTTCTTC.

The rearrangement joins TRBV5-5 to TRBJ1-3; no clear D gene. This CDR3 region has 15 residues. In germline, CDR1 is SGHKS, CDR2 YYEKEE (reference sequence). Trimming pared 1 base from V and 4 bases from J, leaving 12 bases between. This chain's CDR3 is CASSLSPSTGNTIYF. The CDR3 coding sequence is TGTGCCAGCAGCTTGTCGCCTAGCACAGGAAACACCATATATTTT. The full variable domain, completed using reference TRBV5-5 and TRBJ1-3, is DAGVTQSPTHLIKTRGQQVTLRCSPISGHKSVSWYQQVLGQGPQFIFQYYEKEERGRGNFPDRFSARQFPNYSSELNVNALLLGDSALYLCASSLSPSTGNTIYFGEGSWLTVV.

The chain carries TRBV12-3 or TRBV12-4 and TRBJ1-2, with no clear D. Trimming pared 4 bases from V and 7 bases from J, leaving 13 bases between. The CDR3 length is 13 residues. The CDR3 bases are TGTGCCAGCAGTTCTCAGAGACAAGTTGGCTACACCTTC. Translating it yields CASSSQRQVGYTF.

CDR3 region: CASSFRQGTGTDTQYF. CDR3 sequence (DNA): TGCGCCAGCAGCTTTAGACAGGGCACTGGCACAGATACGCAGTATTTT. The rearrangement joins TRBV5-1 to TRBJ2-3; 7 bases agree with TRBD1. V gave up 2 bases and J gave up 1 base; unmatched junction bases: 7. The CDR3 is made up of 16 amino acids. CDR1 is SGHRS, CDR2 YFSETQ, per germline. Using reference TRBV5-1 and TRBJ2-3 for the parts outside the CDR3, the full variable domain is KAGVTQTPRYLIKTRGQQVTLSCSPISGHRSVSWYQQTPGQGLQFLFEYFSETQRNKGNFPGRFSGRQFSNSRSEMNVSTLELGDSALYLCASSFRQGTGTDTQYFGPGTRLTVL.

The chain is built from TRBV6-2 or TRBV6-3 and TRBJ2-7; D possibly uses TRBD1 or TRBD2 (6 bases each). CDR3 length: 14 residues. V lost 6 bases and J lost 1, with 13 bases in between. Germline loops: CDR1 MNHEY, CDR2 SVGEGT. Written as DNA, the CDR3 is TGTGCCAGCAGAGGCGCGGGGACATCCTACGAGCAGTACTTC. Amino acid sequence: CASRGAGTSYEQYF.

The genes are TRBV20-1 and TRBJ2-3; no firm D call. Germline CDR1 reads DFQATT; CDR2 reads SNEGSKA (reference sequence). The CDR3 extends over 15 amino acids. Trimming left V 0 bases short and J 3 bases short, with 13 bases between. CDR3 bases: TGCAGTGCTAGAGATCTCCTGGACGGAACAGATACGCAGTATTTT. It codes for CSARDLLDGTDTQYF.

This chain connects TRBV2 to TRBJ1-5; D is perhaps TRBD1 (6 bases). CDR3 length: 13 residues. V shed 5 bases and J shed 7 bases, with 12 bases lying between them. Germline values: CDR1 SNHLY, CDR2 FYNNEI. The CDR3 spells CASSRDTSQPQHF. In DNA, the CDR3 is TGTGCCAGCAGTCGGGACACTAGCCAGCCCCAGCATTTT.

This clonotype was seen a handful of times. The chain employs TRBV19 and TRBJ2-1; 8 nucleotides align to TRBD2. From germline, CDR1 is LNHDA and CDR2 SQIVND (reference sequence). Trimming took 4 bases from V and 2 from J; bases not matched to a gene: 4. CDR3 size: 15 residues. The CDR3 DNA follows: TGTGCCAGTAGTACAAGCGGGAGTACCTACAATGAGCAGTTCTTC. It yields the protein CASSTSGSTYNEQFF. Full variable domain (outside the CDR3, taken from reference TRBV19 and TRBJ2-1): DGGITQSPKYLFRKEGQNVTLSCEQNLNHDAMYWYRQDPGQGLRLIYYSQIVNDFQKGDIAEGYSVSREKKESFPLTVTSAQKNPTAFYLCASSTSGSTYNEQFFGPGTRLTVL.

CDR3 nucleotide sequence: TGTGCCAGCTCACCACTTCCGACCTCCTACGAGCAGTACTTC. Its translation is CASSPLPTSYEQYF. V is TRBV18 and J is TRBJ2-7; D is uncertain. Trimming stripped 1 base from V and 0 bases from J, with 7 bases between. The CDR3 spans 14 residues. Germline values: CDR1 KGHSH, CDR2 LQKENI.

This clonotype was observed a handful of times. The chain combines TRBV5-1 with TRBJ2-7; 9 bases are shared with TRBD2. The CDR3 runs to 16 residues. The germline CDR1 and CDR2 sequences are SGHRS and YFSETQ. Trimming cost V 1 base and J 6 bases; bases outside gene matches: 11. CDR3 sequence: CASSLMVAGESGEQYF. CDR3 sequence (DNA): TGCGCCAGCAGCTTGATGGTAGCGGGAGAGTCGGGCGAGCAGTACTTC.

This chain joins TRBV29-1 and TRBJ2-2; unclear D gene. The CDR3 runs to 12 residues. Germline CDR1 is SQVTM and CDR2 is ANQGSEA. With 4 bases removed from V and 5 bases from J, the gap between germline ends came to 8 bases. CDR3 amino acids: CSVVLGTGELFF. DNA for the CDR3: TGCAGCGTTGTTCTCGGGACCGGGGAGCTGTTTTTT.

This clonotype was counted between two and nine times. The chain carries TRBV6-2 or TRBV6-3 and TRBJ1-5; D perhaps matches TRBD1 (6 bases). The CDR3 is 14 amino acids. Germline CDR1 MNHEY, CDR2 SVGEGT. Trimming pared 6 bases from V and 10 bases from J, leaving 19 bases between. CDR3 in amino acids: CASSGGSLGGPQHF. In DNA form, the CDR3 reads TGTGCCAGCAGCGGCGGTAGCCTTGGGGGCCCCCAGCATTTT.

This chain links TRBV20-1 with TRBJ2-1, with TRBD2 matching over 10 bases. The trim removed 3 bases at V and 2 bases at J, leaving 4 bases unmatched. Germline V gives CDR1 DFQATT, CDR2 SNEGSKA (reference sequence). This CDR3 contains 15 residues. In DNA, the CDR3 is TGCAGTGCTAGCATAGCGGGAGGAACCTACAATGAGCAGTTCTTC. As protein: CSASIAGGTYNEQFF.